These 20 T cell receptor beta chains were all obtained from the same sample, sequenced in a study of blood T cell repertoires in COVID-19 (dated by TCRdb to the early 2020s). Libraries were built with the immunoSEQ multiplex PCR assay. In its TCRdb copy, this immuneACCESS table keeps in-frame sequences only and misses some clones. Where compared with another copy, unresolved V genes explain less than half of these, and the others have no known cause. The sample table lists some 100,000 clones, around nine tenths of them with a count of one. Together, the top ten hold roughly 8.7% of the sample. Sequenced sample: peripheral blood. These receptor sequences come from a woman in her 70s with acute or convalescent COVID-19.

This chain uses TRBV21-1 with TRBJ1-6; TRBD1 was called by the table and not checked on the DNA. TRBV21-1 is deemed a pseudogene. The CDR3 totals 20 residues. CDR3 region: CASSNYGQGSFPPDNSPLHF. The CDR3 DNA reads TGTGCCAGCAGCAACTACGGACAAGGCTCCTTTCCCCCTGATAATTCACCCCTCCACTTT.

The rearrangement links TRBV4-1 to TRBJ2-1, with a tentative D call TRBD2 (7 bases). Trimming shortened V by 8 bases and J by 4 bases, and 15 bases separated the two germline ends. The CDR3 spans 14 residues. Germline lookup yields CDR1 MGHRA and CDR2 YSYEKL. CDR3 residues: CASDRGGGYNEQFF. The CDR3 DNA reads TGCGCCAGCGACCGGGGAGGGGGGTACAATGAGCAGTTCTTC.

In its sample, this clone was seen a few times. The chain joins TRBV5-1 to TRBJ2-1; 10 bases match TRBD2. The CDR3 contains 16 residues. Germline V gives CDR1 SGHRS, CDR2 YFSETQ. The J segment lost 4 bases and the V segment lost 2 bases, leaving 6 bases of the junction unmatched. The CDR3 loop is CASSLSGTSAYNEQFF. CDR3 sequence (DNA): TGCGCCAGCAGCTTAAGCGGGACTAGCGCTTACAATGAGCAGTTCTTC. Variable domain in full (rest from reference TRBV5-1 and TRBJ2-1): KAGVTQTPRYLIKTRGQQVTLSCSPISGHRSVSWYQQTPGQGLQFLFEYFSETQRNKGNFPGRFSGRQFSNSRSEMNVSTLELGDSALYLCASSLSGTSAYNEQFFGPGTRLTVL.

J is TRBJ2-5 and V is TRBV28; 13 bases are shared with TRBD2. The CDR3 has 16 residues. Germline values: CDR1 MDHEN, CDR2 SYDVKM. V gave up 2 bases and J gave up 4 bases; unmatched junction bases: 4. The CDR3 nucleotides are TGTGCCAGCAGTTTAGGTCGACTAGCGGGAGGAGAGACCCAGTACTTC. This sequence encodes CASSLGRLAGGETQYF.

This chain connects TRBV19 to TRBJ2-1, with 7 bases identical to TRBD2. Per germline, CDR1 LNHDA and CDR2 SQIVND (reference sequence). The CDR3 contains 13 residues. After removal of 3 bases from V and 9 bases from J, the junction contained 5 bases not matched to a gene. In DNA, the CDR3 is TGTGCCAGTAGTATTGGGACTAAGAGTGAGCAGTTCTTC. It codes for CASSIGTKSEQFF.

This chain connects TRBV6-5 to TRBJ1-5, with D possibly matching TRBD1 (6 bases). This CDR3 is 14 amino acids long. Germline CDR1 reads MNHEY; CDR2 reads SVGAGI. The germline V and J ends were trimmed by 5 bases and 9 bases, with 17 bases remaining between them. CDR3 bases: TGTGCCAGCAGTCTTTTCAGGGGCCCATGGCCCCAGCATTTT. Amino acid sequence: CASSLFRGPWPQHF.

The V and J genes are TRBV2 and TRBJ1-2; D uncertain. V was shortened by 2 bases and J by 2 bases, with 18 bases between the two germline ends. Germline values: CDR1 SNHLY, CDR2 FYNNEI. This CDR3 is built from 17 residues. DNA for the CDR3: TGTGCCAGCAGTGAATACGGACGAGGGTTGATCAACTATGGCTACACCTTC. It is translated as CASSEYGRGLINYGYTF. Together with reference TRBV2 and TRBJ1-2, the CDR3 gives the full variable domain: EPEVTQTPSHQVTQMGQEVILRCVPISNHLYFYWYRQILGQKVEFLVSFYNNEISEKSEIFDDQFSVERPDGSNFTLKIRSTKLEDSAMYFCASSEYGRGLINYGYTFGSGTRLTVV.

The table lists this clone with a count of one. This chain joins TRBV18 and TRBJ1-4, with 10 positions matching TRBD1. CDR1 and CDR2 (germline): KGHSH, LQKENI. V lost 6 bases to trimming and J lost 8 bases; unmatched junction nucleotides: 6. The CDR3 sequence is 14 residues long. The CDR3 spells CASSPGQGGEKLFF. CDR3 in DNA: TGTGCCAGCTCGCCTGGACAGGGGGGCGAAAAACTGTTTTTT.

This clone was observed a few times. The chain links TRBV4-2 to TRBJ1-6; TRBD1 matches 7 bases. V lost 7 bases and J lost 6; bases outside the gene matches: 12. This CDR3 has 16 residues. Looked up from germline, CDR1 is LGHNA and CDR2 is YNFKEQ. CDR3: CASNTDGTAFNSPLHF. CDR3 coding DNA: TGTGCCAGCAACACAGACGGGACAGCATTTAATTCACCCCTCCACTTT.

This clone appeared a single time. Other DNA sequences in this specimen translate into the identical CDR3. The chain carries TRBV18 and TRBJ2-2, with TRBD2 matching over 9 bases. The CDR3 covers 16 residues. Germline CDR1 KGHSH, CDR2 LQKENI. V lost 3 bases and J lost 2; bases outside the gene matches: 4. The CDR3 here is CASSPRLAVNTGELFF. The CDR3 nucleotides read TGTGCCAGCTCACCGCGACTAGCGGTTAACACCGGGGAGCTGTTTTTT.

The sample holds one count of this clone. The gene calls are TRBV28 and TRBJ2-7; possible D gene TRBD1, 5 bases. V lost 4 bases and J 0 bases, leaving 10 bases between the germline ends. This CDR3 is built from 14 residues. Germline-derived CDR1 and CDR2 are MDHEN and SYDVKM. CDR3 DNA: TGTGCCAGCAGTTCTCCACAGGTCTCCTACGAGCAGTACTTC. Protein: CASSSPQVSYEQYF. The variable domain in full, completed from reference TRBV28 and TRBJ2-7, reads DVKVTQSSRYLVKRTGEKVFLECVQDMDHENMFWYRQDPGLGLRLIYFSYDVKMKEKGDIPEGYSVSREKKERFSLILESASTNQTSMYLCASSSPQVSYEQYFGPGTRLTVT.

The chain joins TRBV3-1 (or the pseudogene TRBV3-2) to TRBJ2-7; 7 bases match TRBD1. In germline, CDR1 is LGHDT, CDR2 YNNKEL (reference sequence). Trimming cost V 5 bases and J 0 bases; bases outside gene matches: 4. The CDR3 sequence is 14 residues long. The DNA of the CDR3 is TGTGCCAGCAGCTCCCGGGACAGCTCCTACGAGCAGTACTTC. Translating gives CASSSRDSSYEQYF.

The J gene is TRBJ2-1, the V gene TRBV10-3; 14 bases agree with TRBD2. V dropped 4 bases and J dropped 12; count of bases not matched to a gene: 5. Germline V gene data show CDR1 as ENHRY and CDR2 as SYGVKD. There are 14 residues in the CDR3. CDR3 region: CAISVGTSGSGQFF. CDR3 bases: TGTGCCATCAGTGTCGGGACTAGCGGGAGCGGGCAGTTCTTC.

The V call is TRBV9, the J call TRBJ1-2; 8 nucleotides match TRBD1. Germline values: CDR1 SGDLS, CDR2 YYNGEE. The V gene end was trimmed by 4 bases and the J gene end by 6 bases; junction bases not matched to a gene: 11. The CDR3 loop spans 15 amino acids. The CDR3 sequence: CASSPRDRFPHGYTF. The DNA for the CDR3 is TGTGCCAGCAGCCCCCGGGACAGGTTTCCGCATGGCTACACCTTC. The variable domain in full, completed from reference TRBV9 and TRBJ1-2, reads DSGVTQTPKHLITATGQRVTLRCSPRSGDLSVYWYQQSLDQGLQFLIQYYNGEERAKGNILERFSAQQFPDLHSELNLSSLELGDSALYFCASSPRDRFPHGYTFGSGTRLTVV.

This chain links TRBV9 with TRBJ2-7, with D possibly matching TRBD1 (5 bases). Germline loops: CDR1 SGDLS, CDR2 YYNGEE. The CDR3 totals 15 residues. Trimming took off 7 bases at V and 4 bases at J, with 21 bases between the two ends. CDR3 nucleotides: TGTGCCAGCGGAGACCCGGCGGACACAGCGTACGAGCAGTACTTC. It translates to CASGDPADTAYEQYF.

V gene TRBV5-6 combines with J gene TRBJ1-1; 7 positions match TRBD1. Per germline, CDR1 SGHDT and CDR2 YYEEEE. The trim removed 0 bases at V and 1 base at J, leaving 0 bases unmatched. The CDR3 totals 14 residues. The CDR3 here is CASSLGTGNTEAFF. Written as DNA, the CDR3 is TGTGCCAGCAGCTTGGGGACAGGGAACACTGAAGCTTTCTTT. Combining the CDR3 with reference TRBV5-6 and TRBJ1-1 gives the whole variable domain DAGVTQSPTHLIKTRGQQVTLRCSPKSGHDTVSWYQQALGQGPQFIFQYYEEEERQRGNFPDRFSGHQFPNYSSELNVNALLLGDSALYLCASSLGTGNTEAFFGQGTRLTVV.

About this clone: Different DNA sequences within this sample yield the same CDR3. The chain has TRBV3-1 (or the pseudogene TRBV3-2) and TRBJ1-1; 9 nucleotides match TRBD1. Germline V CDR1 and CDR2: LGHDT, YNNKEL (reference sequence). The CDR3 contains 13 residues. The V gene end was trimmed by 1 base and the J gene end by 11 bases; junction bases not matched to a gene: 5. CDR3 loop: CASSQGRTGEAFF. Here the CDR3 DNA reads TGTGCCAGCAGCCAAGGTCGGACAGGGGAGGCTTTCTTT.

This clone was seen just once. The chain joins TRBV6-6 to TRBJ1-1, with D unresolved. Trimming took off 2 bases at V and 0 bases at J, with 10 bases between the two ends. Germline V CDR1 and CDR2: MNHNY, SVGAGI (reference sequence). The CDR3 consists of 15 residues. CDR3 bases: TGTGCCAGCAGTTACGGTCCAAGAGTGAACACTGAAGCTTTCTTT. Its translation is CASSYGPRVNTEAFF.

The DNA for the CDR3 is TGTGCCACCAGCCGGGGACTAGCGGTTTACGAGCAGTACTTC. It translates to CATSRGLAVYEQYF. The chain recombines TRBV15 with TRBJ2-7; the match to TRBD2 covers 11 bases. Germline assignment: CDR1 LNHNV and CDR2 YYDKDF (reference sequence). The CDR3 consists of 14 residues. V lost 5 bases and J lost 4; bases outside the gene matches: 4.

The genes are TRBV4-1 and TRBJ1-1; 10 positions match TRBD1. J lost 1 base, V lost 3 bases, and 8 bases had no gene match. CDR3 length: 17 amino acids. Germline loops: CDR1 MGHRA, CDR2 YSYEKL. The CDR3 region has the DNA TGCGCCAGCAGCCACCGCCGGGACAGGGGTTGGAACACTGAAGCTTTCTTT. Translation: CASSHRRDRGWNTEAFF.